The 15 T cell receptor beta chains listed next were all sequenced from one sample in a study of post-analysis software for immune sequencing data. Included in the TCR beta cDNA libraries were unique molecular identifiers. TCRdb ran MiXCR on the PCR reads and lists one entry per CDR3 protein. The table shows roughly 870,000 distinct CDR3 sequences, with around 50% occurring only once. What these receptors recognize is not known. Overall study findings and caveats: Five TRBV segments, TRBV5-6, TRBV5-1 and TRBV20-1 among them, were found more frequent in patients than controls.

Sequencing was done on a sample of blood. Every receptor here comes from a girl aged 5 to 17 with multiple sclerosis.

The V call is TRBV3-1, the J call TRBJ2-7; no definite D call. Trimming cost V 1 base and J 2 bases, with 12 bases left between them. The V gene's germline CDR1 is LGHDT and CDR2 YNNKEL (reference sequence). The CDR3 sequence is 15 residues long. The DNA for the CDR3 is TGTGCCAGCAGCCAAGGTATTAGGAGCCCCTACGAGCAGTACTTC. Translation gives CASSQGIRSPYEQYF.

The gene calls are TRBV2 and TRBJ2-5; possible D gene TRBD2, 6 bases. Trimming took off 2 bases at V and 6 bases at J, with 19 bases between the two ends. CDR3 length: 16 amino acids. Looked up from germline, CDR1 is SNHLY and CDR2 is FYNNEI. The CDR3 spells CASSEIRGLGRKTQYF. The CDR3 DNA reads as TGTGCCAGCAGTGAAATAAGGGGTCTAGGGAGGAAGACCCAGTACTTC.

In its sample, this clonotype was seen many times. The chain uses TRBV6-4 and TRBJ2-3; tentatively, D is TRBD2 (6 bases). Trimming took off 4 bases at V and 1 base at J, with 6 bases between the two ends. Germline CDR1 and CDR2: MRHNA and SNTAGT. The CDR3 runs 13 residues. CDR3 loop: CASSAGGTDTQYF. The CDR3 DNA sequence: TGTGCCAGCAGTGCGGGAGGCACAGATACGCAGTATTTT.

The chain combines TRBV18 with TRBJ2-7, with D perhaps assigned TRBD1 or TRBD2 (6 bases each). Trimming shortened V by 2 bases and J by 0 bases, and 14 bases separated the two germline ends. The CDR3 has 16 amino acids. CDR1 KGHSH and CDR2 LQKENI come from the germline V gene. The CDR3 loop is CASSPAKGGTSYEQYF. The CDR3 nucleotides read TGTGCCAGCTCACCAGCGAAGGGGGGAACCTCCTACGAGCAGTACTTC.

V is TRBV21-1 and J is TRBJ2-2; no check of the table's D call, TRBD2, against the DNA was made. TRBV21-1 is tagged as a pseudogene. The CDR3 covers 14 residues. The CDR3 reads CASIQGRLVWELFF. Here the CDR3 DNA reads TGTGCCAGCATTCAGGGCCGACTAGTTTGGGAGCTGTTTTTT.

This clonotype has only one observation. The gene calls are TRBV9 and TRBJ2-2, with unresolved D. The CDR3 length is 13 residues. CDR1 SGDLS and CDR2 YYNGEE come from the germline V gene. Trimming stripped 0 bases from V and 4 bases from J, with 4 bases between. The CDR3 DNA reads TGTGCCAGCAGCGTAGGCAGCACCGGGGAGCTGTTTTTT. Amino acid sequence: CASSVGSTGELFF. Filled out from reference TRBV9 and TRBJ2-2, the complete variable domain reads DSGVTQTPKHLITATGQRVTLRCSPRSGDLSVYWYQQSLDQGLQFLIQYYNGEERAKGNILERFSAQQFPDLHSELNLSSLELGDSALYFCASSVGSTGELFFGEGSRLTVL.

The chain has TRBV5-6 and TRBJ2-1; 8 nucleotides line up with TRBD2. Germline assignment: CDR1 SGHDT and CDR2 YYEEEE. The CDR3 runs 16 residues. The V segment lost 4 bases and the J segment 3 bases; nucleotides outside the gene matches: 9. CDR3 sequence: CASSRRGGLIYNEQFF. CDR3 nucleotide sequence: TGTGCCAGCAGCCGACGGGGGGGCCTTATCTACAATGAGCAGTTCTTC.

The chain links TRBV7-9 to TRBJ1-2; D may be TRBD1 (5 bases). The CDR3 sequence is 16 residues long. Trimming stripped 1 base from V and 2 bases from J, with 14 bases between. Per germline, CDR1 SEHNR and CDR2 FQNEAQ (reference sequence). CDR3: CASSLGPGRLNYGYTF. CDR3 sequence (DNA): TGTGCCAGCAGCTTAGGCCCGGGACGGTTGAACTATGGCTACACCTTC.

J is TRBJ2-7 and V is TRBV9; 8 bases fit TRBD1. CDR1 is SGDLS, CDR2 YYNGEE, per germline. The V and J ends lost 3 bases and 6 bases, in that order; junction bases with no gene match: 8. The CDR3 is 14 amino acids. The DNA for the CDR3 is TGTGCCAGCAGCGCCGCGCAGGGGGCGCGCGAGCAGTACTTC. It specifies CASSAAQGAREQYF.

With regard to this clonotype: One end of the junction fails to match germline, which may point to a read error. V is TRBV3-1 and J is TRBJ1-2; 7 positions agree with TRBD1. The CDR3 runs to 15 residues. Germline CDR1 reads LGHDT; CDR2 reads YNNKEL (reference sequence). CDR3: CAGSRGRGTDYGYTF. CDR3 DNA: TGTGCCGGCAGCCGCGGACGAGGGACAGACTATGGCTACACCTTC.

The chain joins TRBV20-1 to TRBJ2-5; 7 bases are shared with TRBD2. Germline V lookup: CDR1 DFQATT, CDR2 SNEGSKA (reference sequence). V gave up 1 base and J gave up 2 bases; unmatched junction bases: 10. The CDR3 has 16 residues. The CDR3 spells CSARGGSAGTQETQYF. The CDR3 DNA reads as TGCAGTGCTAGAGGCGGTTCAGCGGGAACACAAGAGACCCAGTACTTC.

This chain joins TRBV29-1 and TRBJ1-1; D gene uncertain. V lost 4 bases, J lost 1 base, and 10 bases lay in between. Germline-derived CDR1 and CDR2 are SQVTM and ANQGSEA. The CDR3 covers 13 residues. For the CDR3, the DNA is TGCAGCGTTGTCGGGCACGGGAACACTGAAGCTTTCTTT. Its protein is CSVVGHGNTEAFF. The full variable domain, completed using reference TRBV29-1 and TRBJ1-1, is SAVISQKPSRDICQRGTSLTIQCQVDSQVTMMFWYRQQPGQSLTLIATANQGSEATYESGFVIDKFPISRPNLTFSTLTVSNMSPEDSSIYLCSVVGHGNTEAFFGQGTRLTVV.

J is TRBJ2-5 and V is TRBV12-3 or TRBV12-4; D gene uncertain. Trimming took 3 bases from V and 2 from J, leaving 10 bases between them. This CDR3 comprises 14 residues. The CDR3 spells CASSFMGQQETQYF. Here the CDR3 DNA reads TGTGCCAGCAGTTTTATGGGTCAGCAAGAGACCCAGTACTTC.

The chain combines TRBV6-5 with TRBJ1-5; TRBD1 matches at 8 bases. Germline V gene sequence: CDR1 MNHEY, CDR2 SVGAGI. The CDR3 contains 17 residues. V was pared by 3 bases and J by 2 bases, with 9 bases of the junction left unmatched. CDR3: CASSYAGQGKGNQPQHF. The CDR3 DNA reads TGTGCCAGCAGTTATGCCGGACAGGGTAAGGGCAATCAGCCCCAGCATTTT.

This chain joins TRBV7-9 and TRBJ2-1; 8 bases line up with TRBD1. J gave up 7 bases and V 5 bases, and 10 bases lay outside the gene matches. The CDR3 covers 15 residues. CDR1 and CDR2 (germline): SEHNR, FQNEAQ (reference sequence). As DNA, the CDR3 is TGTGCCAGCAGCCCTGACAGGGGAGGACGGAATGAGCAGTTCTTC. Translating it yields CASSPDRGGRNEQFF.